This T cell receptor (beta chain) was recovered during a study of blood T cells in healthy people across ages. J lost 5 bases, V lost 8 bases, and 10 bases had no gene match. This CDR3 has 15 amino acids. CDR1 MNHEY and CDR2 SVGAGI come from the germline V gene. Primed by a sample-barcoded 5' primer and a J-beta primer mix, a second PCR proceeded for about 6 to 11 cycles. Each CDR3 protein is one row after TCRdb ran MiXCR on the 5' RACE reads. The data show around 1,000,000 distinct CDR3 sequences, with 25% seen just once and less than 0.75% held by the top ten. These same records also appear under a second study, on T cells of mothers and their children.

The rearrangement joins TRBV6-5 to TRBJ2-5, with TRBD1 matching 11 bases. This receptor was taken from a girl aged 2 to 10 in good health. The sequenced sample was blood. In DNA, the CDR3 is TGTGCCAGCGGCTCCGGGACAGGGGGTTGGGAGACCCAGTACTTC. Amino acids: CASGSGTGGWETQYF.